The 22 T cell receptor beta chains given below trace back to one sample, sequenced in a study of human T cells and chemical hapten exposure. The time point was: pre-sensitization, week 0. As for treatment: therapeutic diphenylcyclopropenone sensitization with weekly scalp DPC. TCRdb reprocessed the RACE reads with MiXCR, giving one entry per CDR3 protein. Here the sample spans 80,000 to 100,000 distinct CDR3 sequences, 10% to 12% being singletons. The input for sequencing was whole blood, taken in connection with sensitization to the hapten diphenylcyclopropenone (DPC). These receptors all come from a woman aged 55-75 years with alopecia areata. Some clones in this sample may be carry-over from other donors' samples.

This clonotype was counted many times. The chain has TRBV7-9 and TRBJ1-4; 7 bases match TRBD1. Germline values: CDR1 SEHNR, CDR2 FQNEAQ (reference sequence). The CDR3 runs 14 residues. Trimming cost V 2 bases and J 7 bases; bases outside gene matches: 4. The CDR3 protein is CASSLRQGGEKLFF. As DNA, the CDR3 is TGTGCCAGCAGCTTAAGACAGGGTGGTGAAAAACTGTTTTTT.

This clonotype has a count of ten or more. The V gene is TRBV6-9, the J gene TRBJ2-6, with D perhaps assigned TRBD1 or TRBD2 (5 bases each). With 4 bases removed from V and 1 base from J, the gap between germline ends came to 20 bases. This CDR3 contains 19 residues. Germline CDR1 MNHGY, CDR2 SVAAGI. The CDR3 loop is CASSWGGPSPRSGANVLTF. The DNA for the CDR3 is TGTGCCAGCAGTTGGGGCGGGCCCTCCCCGCGGTCTGGGGCCAACGTCCTGACTTTC.

This chain links TRBV5-1 with TRBJ1-5; 8 bases line up with TRBD1. Unmatched junction bases numbered 13, after V lost 2 bases and J lost 6 bases. From germline, CDR1 is SGHRS and CDR2 YFSETQ. CDR3 length: 17 residues. The CDR3 nucleotides read TGCGCCAGCAGCTTCTCCAGCGGACAGGGATGGGGTCAGCCCCAGCATTTT. Its protein is CASSFSSGQGWGQPQHF.

The table lists this clonotype with a few counts. V usage is TRBV10-3 and J usage is TRBJ2-1, with D unclear. Per germline, CDR1 ENHRY and CDR2 SYGVKD. This CDR3 region has 14 residues. V lost 4 bases and J lost 9, with 16 bases in between. CDR3 DNA sequence: TGTGCCATCAGTGGAGGCGCAATGGGCGGTGAGCAGTTCTTC. Its translation is CAISGGAMGGEQFF.

This clonotype was seen repeatedly, ten times or more. J is TRBJ1-5 and V is TRBV6-6, with 7 nucleotides matching TRBD1. This CDR3 contains 14 residues. The V gene end was trimmed by 4 bases and the J gene end by 4 bases; junction bases not matched to a gene: 4. Germline V gene lookup returns CDR1 MNHNY and CDR2 SVGAGI (reference sequence). The chain's CDR3 is CASSWPRGNQPQHF. As DNA, the CDR3 is TGTGCCAGCAGTTGGCCCAGGGGGAATCAGCCCCAGCATTTT.

This clonotype has a count of ten or more. The chain uses TRBV3-1 and TRBJ1-5; tentatively, D is TRBD1 (6 bases). The CDR3 sequence is 15 residues long. V was trimmed by 0 bases and J by 3 bases, leaving 9 bases between them. Looked up from germline, CDR1 is LGHDT and CDR2 is YNNKEL (reference sequence). This CDR3 is CASSQDHRDNQPQHF. Written as DNA, the CDR3 is TGTGCCAGCAGCCAAGATCACAGGGACAATCAGCCCCAGCATTTT. Variable domain in full (rest from reference TRBV3-1 and TRBJ1-5): DTAVSQTPKYLVTQMGNDKSIKCEQNLGHDTMYWYKQDSKKFLKIMFSYNNKELIINETVPNRFSPKSPDKAHLNLHINSLELGDSAVYFCASSQDHRDNQPQHFGDGTRLSIL.

The genes are TRBV6-1 and TRBJ2-3; no clear D gene. Trimming removed 1 base from V and 5 bases from J, with 10 bases in between. The CDR3 length is 14 residues. Germline lookup yields CDR1 MNHNS and CDR2 SASEGT. The CDR3 region is CASSEELGIDTQYF. CDR3 coding DNA: TGTGCCAGCAGTGAAGAGTTAGGCATAGATACGCAGTATTTT.

This clonotype appeared many times. This chain connects TRBV2 to TRBJ2-2; D unclear. Germline V gene data show CDR1 as SNHLY and CDR2 as FYNNEI. V was shortened by 4 bases and J by 8 bases, with 14 bases between the two germline ends. CDR3 length equals 14 residues. The DNA for the CDR3 is TGTGCCAGCAGTGTCTTAGAAAGTGGTGGGGAGCTGTTTTTT. Its translation: CASSVLESGGELFF.

Comment on this clonotype: This clone may be a read error of a much larger clone one base away. The rearrangement uses TRBV20-1 and TRBJ2-7, with D perhaps matching TRBD2 (6 bases). The germline V gene encodes CDR1 DFQATT and CDR2 SNEGSKA (reference sequence). The CDR3 length is 14 residues. The CDR3 sequence is CGGRVREDAYEQYF. DNA for the CDR3: TGCGGTGGGAGAGTCAGGGAGGACGCATACGAGCAGTACTTC.

The chain has TRBV5-5 and TRBJ2-7; D uncertain. Germline V CDR1 and CDR2: SGHKS, YYEKEE (reference sequence). CDR3 length equals 15 residues. Trimming took off 0 bases at V and 0 bases at J, with 10 bases between the two ends. CDR3 residues: CASSLGWSYSYEQYF. The CDR3 bases are TGTGCCAGCAGCTTGGGTTGGAGTTACTCCTACGAGCAGTACTTC.

The CDR3 sequence is CASSPGATYQETQYF. The CDR3 bases are TGTGCCAGCTCACCGGGGGCCACGTACCAAGAGACCCAGTACTTC. This chain connects TRBV18 to TRBJ2-5; TRBD1 is a possible D gene (6 bases). The CDR3 contains 15 residues. From germline, CDR1 is KGHSH and CDR2 LQKENI. V was shortened by 3 bases and J by 0 bases, with 11 bases between the two germline ends.

This clonotype appeared many times. The chain employs TRBV10-3 and TRBJ2-6; D may be TRBD2 (6 bases). The germline V gene has CDR1 ENHRY and CDR2 SYGVKD. There are 17 residues in the CDR3. Trimming took 7 bases from V and 1 from J, leaving 17 bases between them. The CDR3 sequence is CAITHGTSPSGANVLTF. The CDR3 region has the DNA TGTGCCATCACCCACGGGACTTCCCCGTCTGGGGCCAACGTCCTGACTTTC.

This clonotype was observed many times. The rearrangement links TRBV7-2 to TRBJ1-2, with D tentatively TRBD1 (5 bases). The CDR3 is 15 amino acids. Germline CDR1 SGHTA, CDR2 FQGNSA. Trimming took off 4 bases at V and 1 base at J, with 13 bases between the two ends. The CDR3 sequence: CASSSTLDSNYGYTF. The CDR3 region has the DNA TGTGCCAGCAGCTCAACCCTAGACAGTAACTATGGCTACACCTTC.

This sequence joins TRBV29-1 and TRBJ1-1; D gene unclear. Germline V gene lookup returns CDR1 SQVTM and CDR2 ANQGSEA. Trimming took off 5 bases at V and 2 bases at J, with 12 bases between the two ends. The CDR3 extends over 13 amino acids. CDR3 DNA sequence: TGCAGCGTTCGGCGCCAGGTCAACACTGAAGCTTTCTTT. Translation: CSVRRQVNTEAFF.

This clonotype occurred a few times. This chain links TRBV2 with TRBJ2-1; D not certain. The CDR3 runs to 13 residues. Deletions cut 4 bases from V and 5 bases from J, with 9 bases between. From germline, CDR1 is SNHLY and CDR2 FYNNEI. CDR3 loop: CASSADIHNEQFF. The CDR3 nucleotides read TGTGCCAGCAGTGCAGACATTCACAATGAGCAGTTCTTC.

This clonotype has a count of ten or more. The V gene is TRBV12-3 or TRBV12-4, the J gene TRBJ1-2; no clear D. There are 11 residues in the CDR3. Trimming shortened V by 4 bases and J by 7 bases, and 7 bases separated the two germline ends. CDR3 bases: TGTGCCAGCAGTTCGGAGTCTGGCTACACCTTC. Translated, it gives CASSSESGYTF.

As DNA, the CDR3 is TGTGCCAGCAGCGCTACAGGGTATACGCAGTATTTT. Translated, it gives CASSATGYTQYF. J is TRBJ2-3 and V is TRBV11-2, with D tentatively TRBD1 (6 bases). Germline CDR1 SGHAT, CDR2 FQNNGV. There are 12 residues in the CDR3. The ends were cut back, 5 bases at V and 7 bases at J, with 10 bases in the middle.

This clonotype was found many times. The chain combines TRBV6-2 or TRBV6-3 with TRBJ1-1, with 10 bases aligning to TRBD1. With 2 bases clipped from V and 6 bases from J, the junction kept 3 bases outside the gene matches. The CDR3 extends over 14 amino acids. The V gene's germline CDR1 is MNHEY and CDR2 SVGEGT. Here the CDR3 DNA reads TGTGCCAGCAGTTACCTGGACAGGGGGGCTGAAGCTTTCTTT. This gives the protein CASSYLDRGAEAFF.

This clonotype was found many times. V and J are TRBV2 and TRBJ1-1; D uncertain. The CDR3 length is 12 residues. Germline values: CDR1 SNHLY, CDR2 FYNNEI. The ends were cut back, 4 bases at V and 5 bases at J, with 8 bases in the middle. This CDR3 reads CASSGHRTEAFF. For the CDR3, the DNA is TGTGCCAGCAGTGGACATCGGACTGAAGCTTTCTTT.

A few counts support this clonotype. V is TRBV7-2 and J is TRBJ1-4; D uncertain. The CDR3 extends over 15 amino acids. Germline V CDR1 and CDR2: SGHTA, FQGNSA. V dropped 6 bases and J dropped 4 bases, with 15 bases sitting between them. CDR3 nucleotides: TGTGCCAGCAGACCTTCACGCCAGAGTAATGAAAAACTGTTTTTT. Protein sequence: CASRPSRQSNEKLFF.

This sequence joins TRBV5-1 and TRBJ2-7, with TRBD1 identical over 7 bases. CDR1 is SGHRS, CDR2 YFSETQ, per germline. The CDR3 extends over 15 amino acids. V was pared by 4 bases and J by 0 bases, with 7 bases of the junction left unmatched. The chain's CDR3 is CASSPGQLSSYEQYF. The CDR3 DNA is TGCGCCAGCAGCCCGGGACAGCTGAGCTCCTACGAGCAGTACTTC.

A few counts support this clonotype. The gene calls are TRBV2 and TRBJ2-6, with D possibly being TRBD1 (7 bases). The V end lost 8 bases, the J end lost 0 bases, and 23 bases lay between the germline ends. This CDR3 spans 19 amino acids. Germline-derived CDR1 and CDR2 are SNHLY and FYNNEI. The CDR3 coding sequence is TGTGCCAGCGGTCGAAGTGGGGGGACAGCATACTCTGGGGCCAACGTCCTGACTTTC. Residues: CASGRSGGTAYSGANVLTF.